This TCR beta chain was identified in a study of control samples from healthy donors and cancer patients. This CDR3 contains 18 residues. CDR1 is MNHEY and CDR2 is SMNVEV in the germline V gene (reference sequence). Losses at the gene ends were 4 bases for V and 2 bases for J; bases not matched to a gene: 10. TCRdb's table, derived via immunoSEQ multiplex PCR, lists solely in-frame clones and lacks some. This repertoire shows about 130,000 clones, about 95% found once; its top ten account for less than 4%. This receptor was obtained from a man under 40 in good health. This rearrangement joins TRBV27 to TRBJ1-4; 10 bases line up with TRBD1. Specimen: blood. The CDR3 sequence is CASSSRRDRGSTNEKLFF. CDR3 bases: TGTGCCAGCAGTTCAAGAAGGGACAGGGGTAGCACTAATGAAAAACTGTTTTTT.